This TCR beta chain is drawn from a study of early stage breast cancer tumors. The overall study: Most invasive tumors, about 80% of the 16, were ER+/PR+/HER2-. Around 10-fold was the mean read coverage per sample. Study results and limitations: Tumor and normal breast were distinguished via blood comparison in about 90% of the 16 patients.

Germline lookup yields CDR1 WNHNN and CDR2 SYGVQD (reference sequence). The CDR3 runs 14 residues. V gave up 8 bases and J gave up 5 bases, with 16 bases separating them. Sequenced by immunoSEQ multiplex PCR; TCRdb stores in-frame clones only, minus some. The sample gives approximately 75,000 clones, 75% to 90% of which show up once; about 4.8% is in the top ten. This clone was seen more than once but under ten times. The target antigen is unknown. Sequenced: blood. The chain has TRBV10-1 and TRBJ1-5; a weak D match, TRBD1 (5 bases). This receptor was identified in a person aged 35 to 50 with breast cancer. CDR3 in DNA: TGCGCCAGCCCAAACCGAAGGGGATATCAGCCCCAGCATTTT. Amino acids: CASPNRRGYQPQHF.